These 2 T cell receptor beta chains came from one sample sequenced in a study of regulatory T cells in long-lasting Graves disease. Regarding time point: newly diagnosed GD, antithyroid drugs for less than 3 months. Scientists built the TCR library using RNA that was extracted from PBMCs. The TCR beta library used iRepertoire HTBI primers with Arm-PCR amplification of CDR3. MiXCR, applied by TCRdb to the multiplex PCR reads, yields one record per CDR3 protein. The table has approximately 400,000 distinct CDR3 sequences, 15% seen once. These sequences were also reported in another study, on T cells in Graves' hyperthyroidism and ophthalmopathy.

The material sequenced was peripheral blood mononuclear cells (PBMCs), taken at new diagnosis, from a patient treated with antithyroid drugs. Receptors were obtained from a woman aged 25 to 39 with Graves disease.

The chain has TRBV6-2 or TRBV6-3 and TRBJ2-1, with D perhaps TRBD2 (5 bases). This CDR3 comprises 14 residues. Looked up from germline, CDR1 is MNHEY and CDR2 is SVGEGT. Trimming took 4 bases from V and 4 from J, leaving 11 bases between them. The DNA of the CDR3 is TGTGCCAGCAGTTCCCTTAGCGAGTACAATGAGCAGTTCTTC. It encodes CASSSLSEYNEQFF.

The sample holds many counts of this clonotype. The chain couples TRBV6-5 to TRBJ2-5; D ambiguous. This CDR3 has 15 residues. V was trimmed by 2 bases and J by 0 bases, leaving 10 bases between them. Germline CDR1 and CDR2: MNHEY and SVGAGI. CDR3 loop: CASSYTTQNQETQYF. The CDR3 nucleotides are TGTGCCAGCAGTTACACCACCCAGAACCAAGAGACCCAGTACTTC.